The rows below give T cell receptor beta chains drawn from one sample of a study of patients and donors after allogeneic stem cell transplantation. TCRdb reprocessed the RT-PCR reads with MiXCR, giving one entry per CDR3 protein. The data contain 800,000 to 1,000,000 distinct CDR3 sequences, about 20% of them singletons. Sample: blood, either unsorted or a sorted T cell fraction (not recorded which). Receptor source: a human donor who was either an allogeneic HSCT recipient or a stem cell or donor lymphocyte infusion donor (not recorded which). It is not recorded whose cells these are; they may come from a transplant donor. Both conserved end residues are part of each CDR3. Rows may omit the clone size; those that give it use once, few, many or a size class.

abundance	j_gene	v_gene	CDR3aa
few	TRBJ2-7	TRBV3-1	CASSQGFRVSYEQYF
-	TRBJ2-7	TRBV3-1	CASSQEWGQGSYEQYF
few	TRBJ1-2	TRBV6-4	CASSDTDRQAGYTF
-	TRBJ1-2	TRBV20-1	CSASGGTGEGYGYTF
-	TRBJ2-1	TRBV5-1	CASREGQALYNEQFF
-	TRBJ1-2	TRBV12-3/TRBV12-4	CASSLRPKTGDYGYTF
-	TRBJ2-7	TRBV12-5	CASGLVGFRDASYEQYF
few	TRBJ2-5	TRBV20-1	CSALAGASKSQETQYF
few	TRBJ2-7	TRBV28	CASSLPTGTNHEQYF
-	TRBJ2-3	TRBV6-1	CASSEVKGFTDTQYF
-	TRBJ1-6	TRBV27	CASSFRLEGDTYNSPLHF
-	TRBJ2-2	TRBV20-1	CSAPTRGTGELFF
few	TRBJ1-1	TRBV30	CAWSVGWSENTEAFF
many	TRBJ2-1	TRBV12-3/TRBV12-4	CASSLSGGLYNEQFF
-	TRBJ1-6	TRBV2	CASFQGGNSPLHF
-	TRBJ2-3	TRBV7-9	CASSLADSRPQTDTQYF
few	TRBJ1-1	TRBV30	CAWSQDRTNTEAFF
-	TRBJ1-6	TRBV27	CASSLDDSSNSPLHF
-	TRBJ2-2	TRBV9	CASSVGPSQNTGELFF
-	TRBJ2-7	TRBV20-1	CSAHGTAPGGSYEQYF
few	TRBJ2-1	TRBV4-3	CASSQDFHVGREQFF
-	TRBJ2-3	TRBV19	CASSIQTSTDTQYF
-	TRBJ1-4	TRBV4-1	CASSQDPGVVEKLFF
few	TRBJ2-6	TRBV6-1	CASSRTGKSLSGANVLTF
-	TRBJ2-3	TRBV7-3	CASSLAGEGPTQYF
-	TRBJ2-6	TRBV4-1	CASSQRGQLSGANVLTF
-	TRBJ2-4	TRBV3-1	CASSPRTELAKNIQYF
few	TRBJ1-2	TRBV6-4	CASSDSNGVGYTF
many	TRBJ1-5	TRBV7-6	CASSPGGVEPQHF
-	TRBJ2-1	TRBV12-3/TRBV12-4	CASRSDSINEQFF
few	TRBJ2-1	TRBV12-3/TRBV12-4	CASSTGVGANYNEQFF
-	TRBJ1-4	TRBV5-5	CASRPLPGGSNEKLFF
few	TRBJ1-5	TRBV7-2	CASSFRWGQPQHF
once	TRBJ1-4	TRBV2	CASSEVDYRVSEKLFF
few	TRBJ2-4	TRBV6-1	CASSPVGNLNIQYF
few	TRBJ2-1	TRBV24-1	CATSDSTGTIKGNEQFF
few	TRBJ2-1	TRBV20-1	CSAPGLAGGASYNEQFF
few	TRBJ2-5	TRBV20-1	CSARLAQETQYF
-	TRBJ2-5	TRBV6-2/TRBV6-3	CASSPGGLKTQYF
-	TRBJ2-1	TRBV6-5	CASSYSPTGEHNEQFF
few	TRBJ2-7	TRBV5-1	CASSYLLQGDEQYF
-	TRBJ1-5	TRBV30	CAWSALGGMNQPQHF
few	TRBJ2-2	TRBV9	CASRRDRQNTGELFF
few	TRBJ2-3	TRBV6-1	CASSVGGVGDTQYF
-	TRBJ2-5	TRBV7-9	CASSPGGLVQETQYF